This T cell receptor (beta chain) is drawn from a study of blood T cell repertoires in COVID-19 (TCRdb year 2020). Study-level background: Samples covering the acute and convalescent phases of COVID-19 were provided by collaborators in the United States, Italy and Spain. The material from the prospective study consisted of cDNA or gDNA derived from T cells, B-cell-depleted T cells, or PBMCs. The dataset comprised deeply sampled blood TCRbeta repertoires from subjects exposed to, actively infected with, or recovered from COVID-19. A freely available public database, intended as a resource for researchers studying the immune response to SARS-CoV-2, is where the repertoires were released. Samples came from the ongoing ImmuneRACE study (first 160 participants) plus 1,254 subjects from 6 global collaborators. Sample metadata almost always included a de-identified subject ID, COVID-19 status, age in years and sex. HLA class I and class II types, where available, came from metadata supplied by the sample provider rather than from assay-based typing. Results the study describes overall, beyond this receptor: The quantity of clinical and demographic metadata differed by source and by participant and was supplied without curation.

Participants in the prospective study were enrolled through a virtual design, were aged 18 to 89 years, and lived in approximately 24 United States geographic areas. To assign participants to cohorts, the prospective study relied on clinical history that participants themselves reported in a screening survey and a study questionnaire. For ImmuneRACE Cohort 3, a participant was defined as recovered based on two consecutive negative NP/OP PCR tests, clearance by a healthcare professional, or resolution of symptoms. Mobile phlebotomists in the prospective study collected whole blood, serum and a nasopharyngeal or oropharyngeal swab from every participant. Participants in the prospective study had the option to provide additional blood draws and questionnaires over an approximately 2-month period. Before DNA extraction, blood samples from the prospective study were shipped at room temperature or frozen.

There are 16 amino acids in the CDR3, from cysteine to phenylalanine inclusive. The sequence is cut down to CDR3 DNA, 48 bases in frame from base 1. CDR1 and CDR2 are drawn from the germline V gene: SGHVS, FNYEAQ. V is trimmed back by 4 bases and J by 6 bases, and the junction contains 10 bases that no gene match accounts for. As regards this clone: Its target antigen remains unknown. There are no base qualities to consult, and no much larger clone falls within one base.

TCRbeta CDR3 regions were amplified from genomic DNA by means of the immunoSEQ Assay, a bias-controlled multiplex PCR. On the authors' methods: Within the assay, amplification of reference gene primers was used to estimate how many nucleated cells each sample contained. Sequence reads were collapsed and filtered to measure the absolute abundance of every unique TCRbeta CDR3 rearrangement. For each sample, productive Simpson clonality was calculated by taking the square root of Simpson's diversity index across productive rearrangements. In its TCRdb copy, this immuneACCESS table keeps in-frame sequences only and misses some clones. Where compared with another copy, unresolved V genes explain less than half of these, and the others have no known cause. That table is the source of V, J and clone size, and D and trimming were worked out from the DNA. A total of some 390,000 clones appear in this sample, roughly nine tenths of them only once. The ten biggest clones cover 0.95% to 1.2% of the sample.

Recombination linked TRBV7-6 to TRBJ2-1; a stretch of 9 junction bases matches TRBD2. The origin of this receptor is a man aged 30 to 39 who had recovered from COVID-19. The sequenced material came from PBMCs or T cells enriched from blood (not recorded which). CDR3 reads: CASSSLASGVSNEQFF. At the DNA level, the sequence is TGTGCCAGCAGCTCCCTAGCTAGCGGGGTCTCCAATGAGCAGTTCTTC.